Following are 16 T cell receptor beta chains from one sample sequenced in a study of cytomegalovirus exposure and HLA in healthy donors (dated 2017 in TCRdb). Libraries came from the immunoSEQ multiplex PCR assay. For the multiplex PCR, a mixture combining 60 forward primers for TCR Vbeta segments and 13 reverse primers for TCR Jbeta segments was used. What TCRdb holds here is the immuneACCESS table cut down to in-frame rearrangements. Part of the clones is not present; checked against another copy, under half of the missing clones reflect an unresolved V gene, and the others are unexplained. In all, the sample holds some 190,000 clones, and more than 75% of those were seen once. The biggest ten clones account for about 2.5% of the sample. Sequenced input: PBMCs. The receptors derive from a woman aged 30 to 39 in good health and CMV-seropositive.

The chain recombines TRBV10-1 with TRBJ2-7; D ambiguous. Per germline, CDR1 WNHNN and CDR2 SYGVQD (reference sequence). V lost 0 bases, J lost 6 bases, and 12 bases lay in between. The CDR3 is 14 residues long. In nucleotides, the CDR3 is TGCGCCAGCAGTGAGTCGGGCCGCTCTGGCGAGCAGTACTTC. This translates into CASSESGRSGEQYF.

This clone has just one count. The chain is built from TRBV5-6 and TRBJ1-6; D may be TRBD1 (5 bases). CDR1 and CDR2 from the germline V gene are SGHDT and YYEEEE. Trimming stripped 3 bases from V and 2 bases from J, with 9 bases between. This CDR3 region has 15 residues. The chain's CDR3 is CASSSGATYNSPLHF. DNA of the CDR3: TGTGCCAGCAGCTCTGGGGCCACCTATAATTCACCCCTCCACTTT. The full variable domain, with the rest looked up from reference TRBV5-6 and TRBJ1-6, is DAGVTQSPTHLIKTRGQQVTLRCSPKSGHDTVSWYQQALGQGPQFIFQYYEEEERQRGNFPDRFSGHQFPNYSSELNVNALLLGDSALYLCASSSGATYNSPLHFGNGTRLTVT.

This chain connects TRBV28 to TRBJ1-5; a weak D match, TRBD1 (5 bases). V was clipped by 3 bases and J by 0 bases, with 18 bases between them. This CDR3 spans 18 amino acids. CDR1 and CDR2 (germline): MDHEN, SYDVKM. CDR3 sequence reads: CASSLGWGRGGSNQPQHF. CDR3 sequence (DNA): TGTGCCAGCAGTTTGGGTTGGGGTAGGGGTGGTAGCAATCAGCCCCAGCATTTT.

This rearrangement joins TRBV6-6 to TRBJ1-4; a weak D match, TRBD1 (5 bases). This CDR3 has 13 residues. Per germline, CDR1 MNHNY and CDR2 SVGAGI (reference sequence). V lost 8 bases, J lost 7 bases, and 14 bases lay in between. The CDR3 DNA reads TGTGCCAGCCGGCAGGGTCTGGGTGAAAAACTGTTTTTT. As protein: CASRQGLGEKLFF.

Only one count was recorded for this clone. This chain uses TRBV21-1 with TRBJ2-7; the table calls TRBD2, which could not be checked here. TRBV21-1 is a pseudogene. The CDR3 runs 12 residues. CDR3 region: CASSKVIGLQYF. The CDR3 nucleotides read TGTGCCAGCAGCAAAGTAATAGGACTACAGTACTTC.

This rearrangement joins TRBV7-9 to TRBJ1-6, with 11 positions matching TRBD1. The CDR3 runs 19 residues. Germline trimming cut 5 bases from V and 6 bases from J; bases unmatched to any gene: 15. Germline V gene sequence: CDR1 SEHNR, CDR2 FQNEAQ (reference sequence). CDR3 sequence reads: CASSRDPGQGGLGNSPLHF. The CDR3 DNA is TGTGCCAGCAGCCGGGACCCGGGACAGGGGGGATTGGGTAATTCACCCCTCCACTTT.

The chain recombines TRBV11-2 with TRBJ2-7, with TRBD1 matching 7 bases. V gave up 5 bases and J gave up 0 bases; unmatched junction bases: 13. The CDR3 length is 17 residues. Germline V gene data show CDR1 as SGHAT and CDR2 as FQNNGV. CDR3 DNA: TGTGCCAGCAGCACCCTGACAGGGAGAAGTACCTCCTACGAGCAGTACTTC. It is translated as CASSTLTGRSTSYEQYF.

The chain joins TRBV5-6 to TRBJ2-3, with 7 bases aligning to TRBD1. V gave up 1 base and J gave up 1 base; unmatched junction bases: 3. CDR1 and CDR2 (germline): SGHDT, YYEEEE. This CDR3 comprises 15 residues. The CDR3 loop is CASSLRGQGTDTQYF. DNA for the CDR3: TGTGCCAGCAGCTTGCGTGGACAGGGCACAGATACGCAGTATTTT.

The J gene is TRBJ1-4, the V gene TRBV7-9, with unresolved D. Trimming pared 5 bases from V and 7 bases from J, leaving 17 bases between. The CDR3 totals 15 residues. Per germline, CDR1 SEHNR and CDR2 FQNEAQ (reference sequence). As DNA, the CDR3 is TGTGCCAGCAGCCTGGACGACACGAGCGGTGAAAAACTGTTTTTT. This sequence encodes CASSLDDTSGEKLFF.

The chain is built from TRBV2 and TRBJ2-5; 11 bases fit TRBD2. CDR1 SNHLY and CDR2 FYNNEI come from the germline V gene. This CDR3 region has 18 residues. Losses at the gene ends were 3 bases for V and 9 bases for J; bases not matched to a gene: 18. The CDR3 here is CASSDGTSGAASKRAQYF. CDR3 nucleotide sequence: TGTGCCAGCAGTGATGGGACTAGCGGCGCAGCCTCCAAGAGGGCCCAGTACTTC.

The chain is built from TRBV2 and TRBJ1-5, with a possible D match to TRBD1 (5 bases). There are 13 residues in the CDR3. Per germline, CDR1 SNHLY and CDR2 FYNNEI. Deletions cut 11 bases from V and 7 bases from J, with 18 bases between. The CDR3 protein is CAPGGVVGQPQHF. The CDR3 DNA sequence: TGTGCCCCCGGGGGGGTTGTAGGCCAGCCCCAGCATTTT.

The genes are TRBV18 and TRBJ1-2, with a weak D call TRBD1 (5 bases). There are 15 residues in the CDR3. CDR1 is KGHSH and CDR2 is LQKENI in the germline V gene. Deletions cut 3 bases from V and 4 bases from J, with 15 bases between. The CDR3, as DNA: TGTGCCAGCTCACCGCGGGACGGACCCTTCTATGGCTACACCTTC. Its protein is CASSPRDGPFYGYTF.

This clone showed up just once. The chain links TRBV7-8 to TRBJ1-3; possible D gene TRBD1, 5 bases. Trimming took 3 bases from V and 2 from J, leaving 8 bases between them. Germline-derived CDR1 and CDR2 are SGHVS and FQNEAQ. CDR3 length: 14 amino acids. The DNA for the CDR3 is TGTGCCAGCAGCTTGGGAGGGGCTGGAAACACCATATATTTT. Protein sequence: CASSLGGAGNTIYF.

A few counts support this clone. This chain links TRBV10-1 with TRBJ2-3, with 7 bases aligning to TRBD2. The length of the CDR3 is 19 residues. Germline lookup yields CDR1 WNHNN and CDR2 SYGVQD (reference sequence). V trimming: 2 bases; J trimming: 3 bases; junction bases outside the gene matches: 17. DNA for the CDR3: TGCGCCAGCAGTGAGGGACGCGTAGCGGGTCGACGGAGGACAGATACGCAGTATTTT. Its translation is CASSEGRVAGRRRTDTQYF.

The chain recombines TRBV5-4 with TRBJ2-7; D gene uncertain. Germline-derived CDR1 and CDR2 are SGHNT and YYREEE (reference sequence). With 2 bases removed from V and 6 bases from J, the gap between germline ends came to 9 bases. The CDR3 runs 12 residues. CDR3 sequence reads: CASSFEVGEQYF. DNA for the CDR3: TGTGCCAGCAGCTTCGAGGTAGGCGAGCAGTACTTC. The whole variable domain, filled in from reference TRBV5-4 and TRBJ2-7, reads ETGVTQSPTHLIKTRGQQVTLRCSSQSGHNTVSWYQQALGQGPQFIFQYYREEENGRGNFPPRFSGLQFPNYSSELNVNALELDDSALYLCASSFEVGEQYFGPGTRLTVT.

The chain couples TRBV6-1 to TRBJ1-5; a weak D match, TRBD1 (5 bases). The CDR3 length is 15 residues. Deletions cut 1 base from V and 1 base from J, with 8 bases between. Looked up from germline, CDR1 is MNHNS and CDR2 is SASEGT. This CDR3 is CASSEVQGSNQPQHF. DNA of the CDR3: TGTGCCAGCAGTGAAGTTCAGGGAAGCAATCAGCCCCAGCATTTT.